The source of this T cell receptor beta chain is a study of identical twins. Findings and caveats of the study: Abundant beta clonotypes from cord blood bore fewer insertions; memory repertoires lacked this pattern. Zero-insertion results could be subject to partial confounding by invariant MAIT and iNKT cells. Conclusions were drawn cross-sectionally by statistical analysis, without following the same donors. Modelling approaches yielded underestimates of out-of-frame TCR alpha sharing between monozygotic twins.

From the 5' RACE reads, TCRdb called clonotypes with MiXCR, one entry per CDR3 protein. The sample consists of about 530,000 distinct CDR3 sequences, 12% to 15% of them appearing once. This clonotype turned up a few times. Its antigen is not identified. These data also featured in a second study, about yellow fever vaccine responses in identical twins.

Sequencing was performed on CD4+ T cells sorted from blood. This TCR derives from a woman between 18 and 29 years old in good health.

CDR3 bases: TGCAGTGCTAGAGCAGGGGTGGGCAGCAATCAGCCCCAGCATTTT. This sequence encodes CSARAGVGSNQPQHF. The J gene is TRBJ1-5, the V gene TRBV20-1; a weak D match, TRBD1 (6 bases). Trimming cost V 1 base and J 1 base, with 11 bases left between them. This CDR3 region has 15 residues. Germline CDR1 DFQATT, CDR2 SNEGSKA (reference sequence).